One TCR beta chain is described in this entry. The data belong to a study of human CD4 T cells and Enterobacteriaceae. V lost 8 bases, J lost 3 bases, and 16 bases lay in between. This CDR3 contains 14 residues. Germline V gives CDR1 SEHNR, CDR2 FQNEAQ (reference sequence). Detection sensitivity for ex vivo total memory CD4+ was one cell in 200,000. Produced via immunoSEQ multiplex PCR; TCRdb's table is partial and in-frame only. This table holds some 30,000 clones, about 80% found once. All CD4+ cells other than CD45RA+CCR7+CD95- naive cells were sorted as memory, over 98% pure. The receptor was isolated from a human donor in good health. The material sequenced was memory CD4+ T cells from blood. The chain carries TRBV7-9 and TRBJ1-2; D is possibly TRBD1 (5 bases). DNA of the CDR3: TGTGCCAGCTACACTTTGACAGATCACTATGGCTACACCTTC. It encodes CASYTLTDHYGYTF.